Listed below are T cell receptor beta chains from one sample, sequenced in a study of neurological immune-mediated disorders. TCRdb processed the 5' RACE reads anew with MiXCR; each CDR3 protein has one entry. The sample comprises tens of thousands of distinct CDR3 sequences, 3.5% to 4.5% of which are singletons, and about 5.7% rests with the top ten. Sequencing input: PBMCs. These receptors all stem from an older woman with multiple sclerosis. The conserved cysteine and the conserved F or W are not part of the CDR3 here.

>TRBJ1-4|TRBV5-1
ASTAGGADEKLF
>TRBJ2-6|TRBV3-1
ASSQWTGSSSGANVLT
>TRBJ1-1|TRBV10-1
ASSETRSAEAF
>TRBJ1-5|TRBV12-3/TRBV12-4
ASSLDRVGSNQPQH
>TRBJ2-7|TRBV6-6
ASSANDRASYEQY
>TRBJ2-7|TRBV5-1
ASSSLGPRSEQY
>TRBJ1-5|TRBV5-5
ASSLGLAGTVIQPQH
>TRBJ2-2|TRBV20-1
SAPSTSGVRGGELF
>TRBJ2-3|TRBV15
ATSRDRQGRTDTQY
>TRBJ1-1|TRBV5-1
ASSLSLTGVDSEAF
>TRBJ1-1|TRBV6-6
ASSSKNTEAF
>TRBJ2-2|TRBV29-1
SAKTGNTNTGELF
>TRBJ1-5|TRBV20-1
SAGGKGDVGASNQPQH
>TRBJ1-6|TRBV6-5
ASSGWTGIANSPLH
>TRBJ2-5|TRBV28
ASSLGGPRETQY
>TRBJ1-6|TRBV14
ASSQVSQGGSPLH
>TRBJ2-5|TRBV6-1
ASKIIETQY
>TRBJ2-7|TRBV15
ATSRMLGESGYEQY
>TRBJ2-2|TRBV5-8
ASSLSSRLNTGELF
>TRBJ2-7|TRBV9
ASSGGVGGGPYEQY
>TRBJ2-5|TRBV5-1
ASSASSTQY
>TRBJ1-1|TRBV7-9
ASILSGTMNTEAF
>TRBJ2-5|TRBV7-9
ASSIGGAETQY
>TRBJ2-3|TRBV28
ASSLDRFTDTQY
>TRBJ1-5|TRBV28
ASSPSLGSPQH
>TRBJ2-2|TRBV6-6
ASSTFSTGRDTGELF
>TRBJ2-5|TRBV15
ATSTYRQGETQY
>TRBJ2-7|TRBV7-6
ASSRGAGAQYEQY
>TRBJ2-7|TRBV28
ASSPAGGSYEQY
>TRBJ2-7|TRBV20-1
SAIPPIRGERYEQY
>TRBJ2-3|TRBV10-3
AIGQTSGDTQY
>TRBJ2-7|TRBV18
ASSPPSSFEQY
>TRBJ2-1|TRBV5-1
ASSLERGELYNEQF
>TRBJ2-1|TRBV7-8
ASSLGPVNEQF
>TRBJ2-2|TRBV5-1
ASSTAGTGELF
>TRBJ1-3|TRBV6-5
ASSEGHTTNTIY
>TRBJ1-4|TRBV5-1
ASSLASGRTEKLF
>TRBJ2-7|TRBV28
ASTLLGVSYEQY
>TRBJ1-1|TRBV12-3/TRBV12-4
ASSPKAGNTEAF
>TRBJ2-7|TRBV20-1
SAALGVTLSYEQY
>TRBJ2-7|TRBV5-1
ASSLVRASGSYEQY
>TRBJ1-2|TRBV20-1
SASAGGAYGYT
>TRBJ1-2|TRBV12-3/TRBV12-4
ASSFGGTHNYGYT
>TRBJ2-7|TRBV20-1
SARGQREQY
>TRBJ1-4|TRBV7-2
ASSLAPGGRGEKLF
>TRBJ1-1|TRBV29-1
SVVPNTEAF
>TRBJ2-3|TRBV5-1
ASSPDPTYTDTQY
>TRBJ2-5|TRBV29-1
SAALAGVETQY
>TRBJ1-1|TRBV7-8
ASSDRVMNTEAF
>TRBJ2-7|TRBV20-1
SARRHGTGLHEQY
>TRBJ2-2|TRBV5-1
ASSLGDRSRRELF
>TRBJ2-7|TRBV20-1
SAPEGGRYEQY
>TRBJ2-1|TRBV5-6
ASTRTVLAGYNEQF
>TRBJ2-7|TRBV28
ASSPSGQSNSYEQY
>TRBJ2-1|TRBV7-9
ASSPRVEKNNEQF
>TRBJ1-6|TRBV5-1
ASSPSWAGGNSPLH
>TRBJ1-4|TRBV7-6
ASRAGGGSNEKLF
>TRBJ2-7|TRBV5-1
ASSLGLGEQY
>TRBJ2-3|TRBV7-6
ASSKTRSTDTQY
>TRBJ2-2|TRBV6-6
ASSPLRAGTGELF